One sample yielded the 8 T cell receptor beta chains listed below, sequenced in a study of CD8+ T cells in alopecia areata. RNA was isolated and reverse transcribed to cDNA, the sequencing template. Profiling relied on immunoSEQ multiplex PCR, and the TCRdb table lists in-frame clones only, not all of them. The sample holds 130,000 to 150,000 clones, around 51% seen once. Sequencing used CD4+ T cells sorted from blood, obtained at week 0. The receptors derive from a human donor with alopecia areata.

The chain carries TRBV30 and TRBJ1-4, with D unresolved. The CDR3 runs 14 residues. V lost 2 bases to trimming and J lost 7 bases, with 14 bases between them. Germline CDR1 GTSNPN, CDR2 SVGIG (reference sequence). DNA for the CDR3: TGTGCCTGGAGTCGGCCTCCGTGGGTTGAAAAACTGTTTTTT. It translates to CAWSRPPWVEKLFF.

This clone has only a few counts. V is TRBV6-5 and J is TRBJ2-4, with a tentative D call TRBD1 (5 bases). The CDR3 length is 15 residues. The V end lost 0 bases, the J end lost 8 bases, and 14 bases lay between the germline ends. Per germline, CDR1 MNHEY and CDR2 SVGAGI. CDR3 residues: CASSYSGQGTDIQYF. The CDR3 nucleotides are TGTGCCAGCAGTTACTCGGGGCAGGGCACGGACATTCAGTACTTC.

The V call is TRBV5-4, the J call TRBJ2-3; no clear D gene. CDR3 length equals 11 residues. The V and J ends lost 4 bases and 2 bases respectively, with 2 bases between them. CDR1 SGHNT and CDR2 YYREEE come from the germline V gene (reference sequence). CDR3 sequence: CASSITDTQYF. CDR3 bases: TGTGCCAGCAGCATCACAGATACGCAGTATTTT.

There are a few counts of this clone. The genes are TRBV30 and TRBJ2-5, with 11 bases identical to TRBD1. The CDR3 spans 16 residues. CDR1 and CDR2 (germline): GTSNPN, SVGIG (reference sequence). With V trimmed by 2 bases and J by 2 bases, 7 bases remained unmatched. This CDR3 reads CAWSPGTGGLQETQYF. CDR3 DNA sequence: TGTGCCTGGAGTCCTGGGACAGGGGGTCTACAAGAGACCCAGTACTTC.

This clone was recorded a few times. The rearrangement joins TRBV30 to TRBJ2-7; 9 nucleotides match TRBD2. V was clipped by 2 bases and J by 4 bases; unmatched bases: 9. CDR1 is GTSNPN, CDR2 SVGIG, per germline (reference sequence). This CDR3 is 15 amino acids long. As DNA, the CDR3 is TGTGCCTGGAGTCCCGGTAGCGGGAGCCTTTACGAGCAGTACTTC. It specifies CAWSPGSGSLYEQYF.

CDR3 residues: CASSTSTSGGGTQYF. Here the CDR3 DNA reads TGTGCCAGTAGCACCTCGACTAGCGGAGGGGGGACCCAGTACTTC. V gene TRBV19 combines with J gene TRBJ2-5; 9 bases line up with TRBD2. Germline values: CDR1 LNHDA, CDR2 SQIVND (reference sequence). This CDR3 has 15 amino acids. V shed 6 bases, J shed 7 bases, and the junction held 12 bases outside the gene matches.

The J gene is TRBJ2-5, the V gene TRBV29-1; 7 bases match TRBD1. CDR1 is SQVTM, CDR2 ANQGSEA, per germline. V gave up 7 bases and J gave up 1 base; unmatched junction bases: 6. CDR3 size: 13 residues. The CDR3 DNA follows: TGCAGCGGGGCTGGGGACAGCCAAGAGACCCAGTACTTC. Amino acid sequence: CSGAGDSQETQYF.

This clone appeared a few times. The chain uses TRBV29-1 and TRBJ2-1, with D uncertain. CDR1 and CDR2 from the germline V gene are SQVTM and ANQGSEA. The CDR3 sequence is 13 residues long. Trimming cost V 8 bases and J 2 bases, with 13 bases left between them. The CDR3 protein is CSLGRAPYNEQFF. The CDR3 bases are TGCAGCCTTGGGCGTGCGCCCTACAATGAGCAGTTCTTC.